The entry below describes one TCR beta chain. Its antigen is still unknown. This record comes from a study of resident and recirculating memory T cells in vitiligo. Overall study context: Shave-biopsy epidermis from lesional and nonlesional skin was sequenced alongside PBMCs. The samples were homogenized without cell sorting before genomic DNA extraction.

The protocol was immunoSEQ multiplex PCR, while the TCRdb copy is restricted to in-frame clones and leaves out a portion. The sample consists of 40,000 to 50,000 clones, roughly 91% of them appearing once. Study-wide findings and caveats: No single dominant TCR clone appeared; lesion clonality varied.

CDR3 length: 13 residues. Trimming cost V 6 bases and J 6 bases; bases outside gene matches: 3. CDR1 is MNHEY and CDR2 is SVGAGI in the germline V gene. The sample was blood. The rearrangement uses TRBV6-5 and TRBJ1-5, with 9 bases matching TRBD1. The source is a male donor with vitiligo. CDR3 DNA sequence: TGTGCCAGCAGCACAGGGGGCGGTCAGCCCCAGCATTTT. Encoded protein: CASSTGGGQPQHF.